Shown below are 13 T cell receptor beta chains from a single sample sequenced in a study of blood T cell repertoires in COVID-19. Method: immunoSEQ multiplex PCR; TCRdb's copy keeps in-frame clones and lacks some. Altogether about 190,000 clones are present, under 85% being singletons, with the ten largest covering 17%. Sequencing was done on a sample of peripheral blood. Receptors originate from a man in his 60s with active or convalescent COVID-19.

The V gene is TRBV7-3, the J gene TRBJ2-7; the D gene is possibly TRBD2 (6 bases). V was clipped by 5 bases and J by 3 bases, with 11 bases between them. The CDR3 consists of 13 residues. CDR1 and CDR2 from the germline V gene are SGHTA and FQGTGA. The CDR3 DNA follows: TGTGCCAGCAGCCTCGAGGAGGGCTACGAGCAGTACTTC. Translated, it gives CASSLEEGYEQYF.

CDR3 DNA: TGTGCCAGCAGCCCTAGCCTAGAAGCTTTCTTT. This codes for CASSPSLEAFF. The chain couples TRBV7-9 to TRBJ1-1; no definite D call. Trimming removed 5 bases from V and 8 bases from J, with 9 bases in between. Germline-derived CDR1 and CDR2 are SEHNR and FQNEAQ (reference sequence). The length of the CDR3 is 11 residues.

This clone occurred once. J is TRBJ2-7 and V is TRBV28, with D perhaps TRBD1 (5 bases). The CDR3 has 13 residues. CDR1 and CDR2 (germline): MDHEN, SYDVKM. The V and J ends lost 6 bases and 1 base respectively, with 10 bases between them. The CDR3 spells CASRMQGSYEQYF. CDR3 in DNA: TGTGCCAGCAGGATGCAGGGTTCCTACGAGCAGTACTTC.

The chain combines TRBV19 with TRBJ2-5; possibly TRBD2 for D (5 bases). Germline V gives CDR1 LNHDA, CDR2 SQIVND (reference sequence). The CDR3 has 13 residues. The V end was cut by 10 bases, the J end by 4 bases, with 16 bases between. In DNA form, the CDR3 reads TGTGCCATTAGCTCCGACGGAGGAGAGACCCAGTACTTC. It codes for CAISSDGGETQYF.

Here the CDR3 DNA reads TGTGCCAGCAGCCCTGGAACCAGGGGTCTCGAGTATGGCTACACCTTC. Translated: CASSPGTRGLEYGYTF. The chain links TRBV5-4 to TRBJ1-2; the D gene is possibly TRBD1 (6 bases). Trimming shortened V by 4 bases and J by 5 bases, and 21 bases separated the two germline ends. There are 16 residues in the CDR3. The germline V gene has CDR1 SGHNT and CDR2 YYREEE (reference sequence).

This chain connects TRBV9 to TRBJ2-1, with 7 bases that match TRBD2. From germline, CDR1 is SGDLS and CDR2 YYNGEE. CDR3 length: 15 residues. The V gene end was trimmed by 0 bases and the J gene end by 10 bases; junction bases not matched to a gene: 10. The DNA for the CDR3 is TGTGCCAGCAGCGTAGGACTAGCCAGTGCCCGCGAGCAGTTCTTC. Its protein is CASSVGLASAREQFF.

This chain links TRBV4-3 with TRBJ2-5, with D possibly matching TRBD2 (7 bases). The CDR3 contains 15 residues. Trimming removed 2 bases at V and 4 bases at J, with 14 bases between. CDR1 is LGHNA and CDR2 is YSLEER in the germline V gene. CDR3 DNA: TGCGCCAGCAGCCAAATAAAGGGGGGGGTAGAGACCCAGTACTTC. The encoded protein is CASSQIKGGVETQYF.

The chain employs TRBV5-1 and TRBJ2-3, with 7 positions matching TRBD2. The CDR3 loop spans 18 amino acids. CDR1 and CDR2 from the germline V gene are SGHRS and YFSETQ. V lost 2 bases to trimming and J lost 2 bases; unmatched junction nucleotides: 14. CDR3 bases: TGCGCCAGCAGCTTAGGGCTCCTAGCGGCAGGCGTCACAGATACGCAGTATTTT. This encodes CASSLGLLAAGVTDTQYF.

The chain uses TRBV5-1 and TRBJ2-7; D is possibly TRBD1 (5 bases). The germline gives CDR1 SGHRS, CDR2 YFSETQ. V was shortened by 2 bases and J by 4 bases, with 16 bases between the two germline ends. The CDR3 loop spans 15 amino acids. DNA for the CDR3: TGCGCCAGCAGCTTAGGTTTGAGACAGCTATACGAGCAGTACTTC. Translating it yields CASSLGLRQLYEQYF.

This chain uses TRBV18 with TRBJ1-1; tentative D call: TRBD1 (5 bases). The length of the CDR3 is 14 residues. Deletions cut 6 bases from V and 2 bases from J, with 13 bases between. Per germline, CDR1 KGHSH and CDR2 LQKENI. CDR3 nucleotides: TGTGCCAGCTCGTCCCAGGGACTCAACACTGAAGCTTTCTTT. Translating it yields CASSSQGLNTEAFF.

V usage is TRBV11-2 and J usage is TRBJ2-3; D gene uncertain. The CDR3 covers 13 residues. Germline CDR1 is SGHAT and CDR2 is FQNNGV. V lost 5 bases, J lost 4 bases, and 10 bases lay in between. The CDR3 is CASSEKFPDTQYF. The CDR3 region has the DNA TGTGCCAGCAGCGAGAAATTTCCAGATACGCAGTATTTT.

The rearrangement uses TRBV5-8 and TRBJ2-1; TRBD2 aligns across 13 bases. V shed 2 bases and J 3 bases; nucleotides not matched to a gene: 11. The CDR3 totals 19 residues. The germline gives CDR1 SGHTS, CDR2 YDEGEE. The CDR3 nucleotides are TGTGCCAGCAGCTTTAGGACTAGCGGGAGTTTCGGACTCTACAATGAGCAGTTCTTC. It codes for CASSFRTSGSFGLYNEQFF.

This clone was picked up one time. The chain has TRBV5-6 and TRBJ2-5; tentatively, D is TRBD2 (7 bases). The germline CDR1 and CDR2 sequences are SGHDT and YYEEEE. The CDR3 length is 14 residues. With 4 bases removed from V and 4 bases from J, the gap between germline ends came to 14 bases. CDR3 protein: CASSPSRGAETQYF. The CDR3 coding sequence is TGTGCCAGCAGCCCAAGCCGGGGGGCAGAGACCCAGTACTTC.